This entry features one TCR beta chain sequence. What it binds is not known. 5'RACE template switching built TCR beta cDNA with unique molecular identifiers. For each CDR3 protein, TCRdb gives one entry from its re-call of the 5' RACE reads, without DNA. The sample totals about 450,000 distinct CDR3 sequences. The source of the sample is a study of T cells expressing NK-cell markers. In the study overall: In sorted CD3+CD56+NKG2C+, CD3+CD56+NKG2C- and CD3+CD56-NKG2C+ T cells, TCR beta repertoires were obtained.

This CDR3 spans 15 amino acids. Germline V gene data show CDR1 as DFQATT and CDR2 as SNEGSKA (reference sequence). General study findings and limits: Dominant NKG2C+ clonotypes accounted for about 1.0-8% of CD8+ T cells in about six donors. Several of the donors also had these clonotypes leading their CD3+CD56-NKG2C+ fraction.

The source material was blood T cells: a sorted CD56 or NKG2C T cell subset, CD4+ or CD8+ T cells, or bulk PBMC T cells (not recorded which). The clonotype was recovered from a woman between 18 and 70 years old in good health. V and J are TRBV20-1 and TRBJ2-2; the D call from TCRdb, TRBD1, cannot be confirmed without DNA. The CDR3 here is CSASATGTATGELFF.